This T cell receptor (beta chain) appears in the sequencing data of a study of naive and memory T cell subsets. The study's findings and limits: Potentially, T cell activation and differentiation skew this RNA-based measurement.

From germline, CDR1 is LNHNV and CDR2 YYDKDF (reference sequence). The V and J ends lost 6 bases and 5 bases respectively, with 19 bases between them. There are 16 residues in the CDR3. Amplification of ligated cDNA took four PCR rounds with SP2 and nested alpha and beta constant primers. TCRdb re-derived calls from the UMI-ligation and nested PCR reads in MiXCR, one entry per CDR3 protein. The sample has 37,000 or so distinct CDR3 sequences; 9.5% to 12% are singletons. This clonotype was seen at least ten times. Antigen unknown. Treatment noted: skin biopsy from PPD injection site in Mantoux-positive individual. An oligonucleotide containing a UMI was ligated to the 3' end of TCR cDNA. Tuberculin skin test biopsies were taken where PPD was injected in Mantoux-positive people.

The chain carries TRBV15 and TRBJ1-4, with D tentatively TRBD1 (5 bases). Sequenced material: skin, taken from a tuberculin skin test site. The sequence derives from an adult in good health. The CDR3 region has the DNA TGTGCCACCAGTAAGGGCCCACAGGAGACCAATGAAAAACTGTTTTTT. Its translation: CATSKGPQETNEKLFF.